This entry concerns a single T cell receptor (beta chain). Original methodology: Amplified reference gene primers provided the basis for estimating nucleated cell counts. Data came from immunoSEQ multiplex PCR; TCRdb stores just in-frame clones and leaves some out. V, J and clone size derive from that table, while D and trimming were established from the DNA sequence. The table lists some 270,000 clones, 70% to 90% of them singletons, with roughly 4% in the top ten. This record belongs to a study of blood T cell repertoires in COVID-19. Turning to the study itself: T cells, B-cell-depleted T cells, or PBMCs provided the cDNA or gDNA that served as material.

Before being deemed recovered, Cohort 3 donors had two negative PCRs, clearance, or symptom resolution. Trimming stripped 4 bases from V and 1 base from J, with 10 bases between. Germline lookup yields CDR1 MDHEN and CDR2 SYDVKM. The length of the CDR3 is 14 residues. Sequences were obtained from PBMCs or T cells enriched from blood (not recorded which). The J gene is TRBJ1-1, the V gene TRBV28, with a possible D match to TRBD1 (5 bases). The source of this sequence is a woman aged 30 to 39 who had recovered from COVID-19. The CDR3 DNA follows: TGTGCCAGCAGTTCACCAGGGCGGAACACTGAAGCTTTCTTT. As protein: CASSSPGRNTEAFF.